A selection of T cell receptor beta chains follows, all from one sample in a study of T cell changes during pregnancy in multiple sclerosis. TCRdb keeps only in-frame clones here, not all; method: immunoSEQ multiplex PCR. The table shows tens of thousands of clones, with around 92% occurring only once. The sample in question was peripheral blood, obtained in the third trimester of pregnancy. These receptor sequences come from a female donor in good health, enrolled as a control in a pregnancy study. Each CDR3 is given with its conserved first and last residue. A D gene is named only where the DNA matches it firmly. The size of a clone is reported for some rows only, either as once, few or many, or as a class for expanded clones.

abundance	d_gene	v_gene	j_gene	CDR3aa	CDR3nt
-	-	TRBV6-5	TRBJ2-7	CASSPGWDTSYEQYF	TGTGCCAGCAGTCCCGGGTGGGACACCTCCTACGAGCAGTACTTC
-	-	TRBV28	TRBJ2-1	CASSLGTGPQKQFF	TGTGCCAGCAGTTTAGGCACAGGGCCCCAGAAGCAGTTCTTC
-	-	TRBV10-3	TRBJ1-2	CAINGRETPYGYTF	TGTGCCATCAATGGGCGGGAGACACCTTATGGCTACACCTTC
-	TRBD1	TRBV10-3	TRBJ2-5	CAISEEPGQGISGWETQYF	TGTGCCATCAGTGAGGAACCGGGACAGGGGATTTCTGGATGGGAGACCCAGTACTTC
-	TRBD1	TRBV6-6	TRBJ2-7	CASGDWTGFYEQYF	TGTGCCAGCGGGGATTGGACAGGGTTCTACGAGCAGTACTTC
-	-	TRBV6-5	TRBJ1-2	CASSARGSNYGYTF	TGTGCCAGCAGTGCACGGGGAAGCAACTATGGCTACACCTTC
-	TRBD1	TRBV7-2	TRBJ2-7	CASSLTAGTGGSEQYF	TGTGCCAGCAGTCTTACTGCCGGGACAGGGGGTTCCGAGCAGTACTTC
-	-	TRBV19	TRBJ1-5	CASSITGDSNQPQHF	TGTGCCAGTAGTATCACAGGAGATAGCAATCAGCCCCAGCATTTT
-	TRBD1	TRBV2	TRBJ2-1	CASSSTGVQEQFF	TGTGCCAGCAGTTCGACAGGGGTACAGGAGCAGTTCTTC
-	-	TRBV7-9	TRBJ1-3	CASSPTWGGGNSGNTIYF	TGTGCCAGCAGCCCCACTTGGGGCGGTGGCAACTCTGGAAACACCATATATTTT
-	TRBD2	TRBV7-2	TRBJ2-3	CASSSQGAGVSTDTQYF	TGTGCCAGCAGCTCCCAGGGAGCGGGGGTTAGCACAGATACGCAGTATTTT
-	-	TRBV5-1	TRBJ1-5	CASRPGDNQPQHF	TGCGCCAGCCGTCCAGGGGATAATCAGCCCCAGCATTTT
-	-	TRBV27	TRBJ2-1	CASRTVGPHEQFF	TGTGCCAGCAGAACCGTTGGCCCTCATGAGCAGTTCTTC
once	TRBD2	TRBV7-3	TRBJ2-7	CASSSHLPGLAGGNYEQYF	TGTGCCAGCAGCTCCCATTTACCGGGACTAGCGGGGGGGAACTACGAGCAGTACTTC
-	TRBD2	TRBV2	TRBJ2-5	CASRALAGAGETQYF	TGTGCCAGCAGGGCACTAGCGGGGGCTGGGGAGACCCAGTACTTC
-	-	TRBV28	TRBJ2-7	CASSLGQLGRQYF	TGTGCCAGCAGTCTTGGACAGTTGGGCCGGCAGTACTTC
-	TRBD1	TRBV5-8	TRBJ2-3	CASSPTGYYTDTQYF	TGTGCCAGCAGCCCGACAGGGTATTACACAGATACGCAGTATTTT
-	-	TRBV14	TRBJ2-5	CASSQDLTTTQYF	TGTGCCAGCAGCCAAGATCTGACAACCACCCAGTACTTC